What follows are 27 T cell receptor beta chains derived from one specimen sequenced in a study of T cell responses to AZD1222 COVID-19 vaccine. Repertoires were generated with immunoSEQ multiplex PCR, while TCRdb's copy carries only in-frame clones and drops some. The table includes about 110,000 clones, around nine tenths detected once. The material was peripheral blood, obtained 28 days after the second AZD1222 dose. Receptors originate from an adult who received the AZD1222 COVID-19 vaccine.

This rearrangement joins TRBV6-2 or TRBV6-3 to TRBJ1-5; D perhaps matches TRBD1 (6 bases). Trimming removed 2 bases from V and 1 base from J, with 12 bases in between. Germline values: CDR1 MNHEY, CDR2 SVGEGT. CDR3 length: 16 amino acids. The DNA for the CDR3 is TGTGCCAGCAGTTACCACCGGACAGACAGCAATCAGCCCCAGCATTTT. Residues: CASSYHRTDSNQPQHF.

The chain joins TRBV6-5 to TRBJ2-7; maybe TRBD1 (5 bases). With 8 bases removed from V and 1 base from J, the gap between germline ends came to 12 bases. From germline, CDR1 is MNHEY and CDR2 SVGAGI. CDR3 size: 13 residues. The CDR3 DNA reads TGTGCCAGCGGCAGGGTTGGGTCCTACGAGCAGTACTTC. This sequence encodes CASGRVGSYEQYF.

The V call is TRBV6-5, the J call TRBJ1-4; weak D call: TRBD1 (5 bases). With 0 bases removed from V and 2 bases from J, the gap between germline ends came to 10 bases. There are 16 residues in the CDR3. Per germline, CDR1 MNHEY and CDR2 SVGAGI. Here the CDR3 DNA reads TGTGCCAGCAGTTACTCGAAGAGGGGCACTAATGAAAAACTGTTTTTT. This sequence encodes CASSYSKRGTNEKLFF.

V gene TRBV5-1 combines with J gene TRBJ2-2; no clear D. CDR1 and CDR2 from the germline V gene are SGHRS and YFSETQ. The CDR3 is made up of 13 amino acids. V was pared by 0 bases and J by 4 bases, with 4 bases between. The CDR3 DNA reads TGCGCCAGCAGCTTGGATGGCACCGGGGAGCTGTTTTTT. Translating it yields CASSLDGTGELFF.

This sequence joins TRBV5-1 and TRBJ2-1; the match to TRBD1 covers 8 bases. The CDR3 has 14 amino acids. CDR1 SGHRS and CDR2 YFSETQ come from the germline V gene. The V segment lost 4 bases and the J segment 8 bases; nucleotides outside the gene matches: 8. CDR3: CASSTGTGNYEQFF. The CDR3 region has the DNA TGCGCCAGCAGCACTGGGACAGGTAACTATGAGCAGTTCTTC. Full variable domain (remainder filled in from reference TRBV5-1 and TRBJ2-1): KAGVTQTPRYLIKTRGQQVTLSCSPISGHRSVSWYQQTPGQGLQFLFEYFSETQRNKGNFPGRFSGRQFSNSRSEMNVSTLELGDSALYLCASSTGTGNYEQFFGPGTRLTVL.

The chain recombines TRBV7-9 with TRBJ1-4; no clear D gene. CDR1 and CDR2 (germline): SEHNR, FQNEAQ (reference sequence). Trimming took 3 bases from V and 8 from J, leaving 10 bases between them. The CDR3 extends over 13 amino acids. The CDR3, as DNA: TGTGCCAGCAGCTTCGCGCCTCGGGAAAAACTGTTTTTT. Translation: CASSFAPREKLFF.

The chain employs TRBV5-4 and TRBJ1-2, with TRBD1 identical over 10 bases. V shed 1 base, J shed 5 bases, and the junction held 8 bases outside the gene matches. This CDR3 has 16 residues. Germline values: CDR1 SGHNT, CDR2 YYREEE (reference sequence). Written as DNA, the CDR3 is TGTGCCAGCAGCTTGCAGACAGGGGGCGGGGTGTATGGCTACACCTTC. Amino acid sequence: CASSLQTGGGVYGYTF. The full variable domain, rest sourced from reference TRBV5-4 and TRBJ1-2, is ETGVTQSPTHLIKTRGQQVTLRCSSQSGHNTVSWYQQALGQGPQFIFQYYREEENGRGNFPPRFSGLQFPNYSSELNVNALELDDSALYLCASSLQTGGGVYGYTFGSGTRLTVV.

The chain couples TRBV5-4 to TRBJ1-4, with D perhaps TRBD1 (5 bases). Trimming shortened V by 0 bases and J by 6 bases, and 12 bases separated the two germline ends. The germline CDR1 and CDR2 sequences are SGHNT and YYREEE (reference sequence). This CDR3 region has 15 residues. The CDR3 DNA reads TGTGCCAGCAGCTTGGAAGGGGCGGGCGATGAAAAACTGTTTTTT. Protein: CASSLEGAGDEKLFF.

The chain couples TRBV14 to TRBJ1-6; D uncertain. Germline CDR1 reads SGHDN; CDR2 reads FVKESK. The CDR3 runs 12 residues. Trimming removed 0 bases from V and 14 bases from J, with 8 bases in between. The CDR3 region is CASSQEVGTLHF. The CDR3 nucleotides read TGTGCCAGCAGCCAAGAAGTGGGGACCCTCCACTTT. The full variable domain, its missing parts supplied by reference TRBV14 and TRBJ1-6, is EAGVTQFPSHSVIEKGQTVTLRCDPISGHDNLYWYRRVMGKEIKFLLHFVKESKQDESGMPNNRFLAERTGGTYSTLKVQPAELEDSGVYFCASSQEVGTLHFGNGTRLTVT.

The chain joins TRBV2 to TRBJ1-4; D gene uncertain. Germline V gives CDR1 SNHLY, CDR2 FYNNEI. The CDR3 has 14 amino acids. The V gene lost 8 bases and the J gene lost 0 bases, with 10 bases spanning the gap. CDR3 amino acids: CASRLRATNEKLFF. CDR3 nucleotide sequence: TGTGCCAGCCGTCTAAGAGCAACTAATGAAAAACTGTTTTTT.

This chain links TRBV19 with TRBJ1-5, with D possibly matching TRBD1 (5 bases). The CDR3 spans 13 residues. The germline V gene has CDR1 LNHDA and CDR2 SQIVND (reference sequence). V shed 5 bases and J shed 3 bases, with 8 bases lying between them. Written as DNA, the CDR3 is TGTGCCAGTAGTGAAGGGACCAATCAGCCCCAGCATTTT. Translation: CASSEGTNQPQHF.

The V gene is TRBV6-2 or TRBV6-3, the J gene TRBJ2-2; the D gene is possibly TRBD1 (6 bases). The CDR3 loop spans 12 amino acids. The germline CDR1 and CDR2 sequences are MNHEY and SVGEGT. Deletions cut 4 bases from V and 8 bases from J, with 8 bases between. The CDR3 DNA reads TGTGCCAGCAGTTGGGGGCAGGGGGAGCTGTTTTTT. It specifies CASSWGQGELFF.

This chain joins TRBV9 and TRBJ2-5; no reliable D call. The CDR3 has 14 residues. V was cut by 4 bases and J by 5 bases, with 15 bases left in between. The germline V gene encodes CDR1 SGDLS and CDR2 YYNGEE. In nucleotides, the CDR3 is TGTGCCAGCAGCCCCCTTGACCGTCTCGAGACCCAGTACTTC. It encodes CASSPLDRLETQYF.

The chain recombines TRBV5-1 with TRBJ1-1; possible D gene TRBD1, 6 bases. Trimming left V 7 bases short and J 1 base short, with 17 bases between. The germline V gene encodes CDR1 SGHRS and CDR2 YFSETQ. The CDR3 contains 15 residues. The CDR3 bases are TGCGCCAGCGCCCCGGGGGCCATGGCGAACACTGAAGCTTTCTTT. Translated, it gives CASAPGAMANTEAFF.

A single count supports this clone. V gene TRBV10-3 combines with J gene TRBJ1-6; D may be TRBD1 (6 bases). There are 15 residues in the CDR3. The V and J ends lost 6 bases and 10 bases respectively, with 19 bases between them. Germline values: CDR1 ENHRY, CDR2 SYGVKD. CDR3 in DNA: TGTGCCATCAGCCTCGGGACATCGGGAGAATCACCCCTCCACTTT. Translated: CAISLGTSGESPLHF.

CDR3 in DNA: TGTGCCAGCAGTTTTTCGCGGGGACCCTACGAGCAGTACTTC. As protein: CASSFSRGPYEQYF. The chain has TRBV28 and TRBJ2-7; D perhaps matches TRBD2 (6 bases). V was shortened by 3 bases and J by 2 bases, with 11 bases between the two germline ends. This CDR3 region has 14 residues. The germline V gene has CDR1 MDHEN and CDR2 SYDVKM.

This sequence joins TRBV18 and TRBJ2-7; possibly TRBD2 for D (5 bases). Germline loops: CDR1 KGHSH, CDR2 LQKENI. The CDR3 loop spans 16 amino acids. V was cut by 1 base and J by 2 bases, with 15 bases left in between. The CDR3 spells CASSPRVPDGTYEQYF. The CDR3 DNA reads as TGTGCCAGCTCACCACGCGTGCCGGACGGGACCTACGAGCAGTACTTC.

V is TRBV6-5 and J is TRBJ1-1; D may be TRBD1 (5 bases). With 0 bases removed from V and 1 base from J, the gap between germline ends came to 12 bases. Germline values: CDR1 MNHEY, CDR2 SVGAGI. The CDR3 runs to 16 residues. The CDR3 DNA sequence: TGTGCCAGCAGTTACTCTCAACCGGGACCGAACACTGAAGCTTTCTTT. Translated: CASSYSQPGPNTEAFF.

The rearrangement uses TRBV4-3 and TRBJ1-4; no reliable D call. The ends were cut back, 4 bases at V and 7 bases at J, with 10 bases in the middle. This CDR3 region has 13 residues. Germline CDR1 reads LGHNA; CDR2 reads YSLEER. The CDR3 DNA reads TGCGCCAGCAGCCCTTTGACCAGTGAAAAACTGTTTTTT. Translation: CASSPLTSEKLFF.

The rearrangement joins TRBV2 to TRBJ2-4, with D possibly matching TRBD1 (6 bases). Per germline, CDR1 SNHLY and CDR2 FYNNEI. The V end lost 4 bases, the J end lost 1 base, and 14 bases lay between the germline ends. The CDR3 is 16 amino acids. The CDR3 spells CASSASAGVAKNIQYF. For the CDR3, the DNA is TGTGCCAGCAGTGCAAGTGCAGGGGTGGCCAAAAACATTCAGTACTTC.

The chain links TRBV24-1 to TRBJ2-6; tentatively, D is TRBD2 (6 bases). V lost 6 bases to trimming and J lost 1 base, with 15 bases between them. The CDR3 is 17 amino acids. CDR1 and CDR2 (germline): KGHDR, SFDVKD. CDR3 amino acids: CATSPGTVVSGANVLTF. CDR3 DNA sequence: TGTGCCACCAGTCCCGGGACTGTTGTTTCTGGGGCCAACGTCCTGACTTTC.

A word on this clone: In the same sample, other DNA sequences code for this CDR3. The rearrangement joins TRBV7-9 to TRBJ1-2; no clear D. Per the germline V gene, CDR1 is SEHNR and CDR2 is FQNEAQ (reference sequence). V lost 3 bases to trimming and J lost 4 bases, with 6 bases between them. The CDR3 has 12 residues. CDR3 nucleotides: TGTGCCAGCAGCTTGGAGGGCTATGGCTACACCTTC. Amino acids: CASSLEGYGYTF.

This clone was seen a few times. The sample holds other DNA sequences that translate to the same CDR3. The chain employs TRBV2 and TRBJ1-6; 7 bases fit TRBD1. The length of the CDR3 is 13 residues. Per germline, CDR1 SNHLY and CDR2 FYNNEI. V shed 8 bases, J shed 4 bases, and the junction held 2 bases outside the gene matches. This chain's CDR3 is CASEGQYNSPLHF. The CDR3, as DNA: TGTGCCAGCGAGGGACAGTATAATTCACCCCTCCACTTT.

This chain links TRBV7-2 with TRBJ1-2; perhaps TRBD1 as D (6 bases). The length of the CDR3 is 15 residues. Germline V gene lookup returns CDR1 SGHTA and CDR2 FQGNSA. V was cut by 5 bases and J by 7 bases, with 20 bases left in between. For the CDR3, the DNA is TGTGCCAGCAGCCACGAGTGGCAGGGGTTACGTGGCTACACCTTC. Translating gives CASSHEWQGLRGYTF.

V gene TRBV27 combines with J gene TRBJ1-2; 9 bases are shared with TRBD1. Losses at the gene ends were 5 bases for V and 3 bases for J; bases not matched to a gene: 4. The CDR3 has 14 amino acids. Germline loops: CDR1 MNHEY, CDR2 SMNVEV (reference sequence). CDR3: CASSQGTGYYGYTF. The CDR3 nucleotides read TGTGCCAGCAGTCAGGGGACAGGGTACTATGGCTACACCTTC.

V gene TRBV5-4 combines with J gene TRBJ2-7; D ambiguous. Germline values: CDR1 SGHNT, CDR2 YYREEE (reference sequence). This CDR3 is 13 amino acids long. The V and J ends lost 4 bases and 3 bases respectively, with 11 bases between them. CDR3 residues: CASSNPIDYEQYF. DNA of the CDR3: TGTGCCAGCAGCAACCCCATTGACTACGAGCAGTACTTC.

CDR3 DNA: TGTGCCAGCAGCATCAGGGTGAGCTCGGGAAATTCACCCCTCCACTTT. Protein: CASSIRVSSGNSPLHF. V usage is TRBV6-6 and J usage is TRBJ1-6; possible D gene TRBD1, 5 bases. This CDR3 comprises 16 residues. V lost 6 bases, J lost 7 bases, and 19 bases lay in between. Germline-derived CDR1 and CDR2 are MNHNY and SVGAGI (reference sequence).